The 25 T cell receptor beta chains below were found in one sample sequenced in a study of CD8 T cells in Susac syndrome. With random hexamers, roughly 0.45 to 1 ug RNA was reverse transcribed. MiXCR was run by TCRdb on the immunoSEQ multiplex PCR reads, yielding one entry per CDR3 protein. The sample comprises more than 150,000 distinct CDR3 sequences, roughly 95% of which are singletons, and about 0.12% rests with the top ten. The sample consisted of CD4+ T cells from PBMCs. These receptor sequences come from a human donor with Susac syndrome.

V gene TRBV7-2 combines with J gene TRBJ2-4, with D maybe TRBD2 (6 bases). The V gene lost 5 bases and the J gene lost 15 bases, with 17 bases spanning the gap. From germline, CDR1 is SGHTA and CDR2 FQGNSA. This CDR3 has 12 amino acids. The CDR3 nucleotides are TGTGCCAGCAGCCCCGGGGGTGGGGCGCGGTACTTC. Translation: CASSPGGGARYF.

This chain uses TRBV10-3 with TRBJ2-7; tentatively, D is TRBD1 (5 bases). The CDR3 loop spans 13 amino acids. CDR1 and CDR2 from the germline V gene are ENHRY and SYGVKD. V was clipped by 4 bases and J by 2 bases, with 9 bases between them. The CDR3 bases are TGTGCCATCAGTGCGACAGACGCCTACGAGCAGTACGTC. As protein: CAISATDAYEQYV.

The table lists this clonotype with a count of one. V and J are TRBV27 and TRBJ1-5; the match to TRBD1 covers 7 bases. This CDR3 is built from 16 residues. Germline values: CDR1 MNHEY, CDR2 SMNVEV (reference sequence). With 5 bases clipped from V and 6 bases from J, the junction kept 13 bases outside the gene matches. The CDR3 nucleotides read TGTGCCAGCAGTGAGTGGAGGGGGCTTCTGATTCAGCCCCAGCATTTT. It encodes CASSEWRGLLIQPQHF.

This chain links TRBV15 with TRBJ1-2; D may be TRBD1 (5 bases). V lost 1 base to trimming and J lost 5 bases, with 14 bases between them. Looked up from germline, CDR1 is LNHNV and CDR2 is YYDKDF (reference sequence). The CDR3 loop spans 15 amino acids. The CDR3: CATSRVTRGDYGYTF. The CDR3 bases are TGTGCCACCAGCAGAGTTACCCGGGGCGATTATGGCTACACCTTC.

In DNA form, the CDR3 reads TGTGCCAGCAGTTTTCAGGTCACTGAAGCTTTCTTT. Translation: CASSFQVTEAFF. The J gene is TRBJ1-1, the V gene TRBV12-3 or TRBV12-4; D is uncertain. V lost 3 bases and J lost 4, with 6 bases in between. The CDR3 sequence is 12 residues long.

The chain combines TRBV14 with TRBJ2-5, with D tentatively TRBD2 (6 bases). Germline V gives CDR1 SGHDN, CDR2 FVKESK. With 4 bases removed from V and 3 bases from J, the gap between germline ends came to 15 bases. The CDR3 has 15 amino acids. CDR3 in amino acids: CASSPPGRTEETQYF. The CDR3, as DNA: TGTGCCAGCAGCCCACCCGGGAGAACCGAAGAGACCCAGTACTTC. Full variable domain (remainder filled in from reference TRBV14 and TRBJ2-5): EAGVTQFPSHSVIEKGQTVTLRCDPISGHDNLYWYRRVMGKEIKFLLHFVKESKQDESGMPNNRFLAERTGGTYSTLKVQPAELEDSGVYFCASSPPGRTEETQYFGPGTRLLVL.

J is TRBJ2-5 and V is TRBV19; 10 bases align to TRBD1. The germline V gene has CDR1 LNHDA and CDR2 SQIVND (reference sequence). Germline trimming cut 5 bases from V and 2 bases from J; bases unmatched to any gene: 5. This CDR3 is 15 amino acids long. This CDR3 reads CASSADRGQQETQYF. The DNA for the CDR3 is TGTGCCAGTAGTGCTGACAGGGGGCAACAAGAGACCCAGTACTTC.

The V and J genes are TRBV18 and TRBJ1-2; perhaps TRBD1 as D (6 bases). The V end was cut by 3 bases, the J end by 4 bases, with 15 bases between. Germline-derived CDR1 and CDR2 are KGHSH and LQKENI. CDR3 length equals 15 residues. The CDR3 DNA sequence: TGTGCCAGCTCACCGGAGGCCCAGGGGTTCTATGGCTACACCTTC. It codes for CASSPEAQGFYGYTF.

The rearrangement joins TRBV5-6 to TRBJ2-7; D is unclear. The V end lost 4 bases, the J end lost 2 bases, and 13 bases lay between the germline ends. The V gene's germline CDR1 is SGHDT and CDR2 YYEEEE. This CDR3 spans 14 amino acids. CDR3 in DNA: TGTGCCAGCAGCACCTTGACCGATCCCTACGAGCAGTACTTC. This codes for CASSTLTDPYEQYF.

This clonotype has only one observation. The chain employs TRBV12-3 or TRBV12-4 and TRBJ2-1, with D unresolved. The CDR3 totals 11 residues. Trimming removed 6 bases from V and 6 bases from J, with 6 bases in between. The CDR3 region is CASSTLNEQFF. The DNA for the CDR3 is TGTGCCAGCAGCACCCTCAATGAGCAGTTCTTC.

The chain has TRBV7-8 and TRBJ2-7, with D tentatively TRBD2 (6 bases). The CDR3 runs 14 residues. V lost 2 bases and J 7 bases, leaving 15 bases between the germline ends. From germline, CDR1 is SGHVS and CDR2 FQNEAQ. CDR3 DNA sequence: TGTGCCAGCAGCTTAATTAGGGGCGCGGGGGAGCAGTACTTC. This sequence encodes CASSLIRGAGEQYF.

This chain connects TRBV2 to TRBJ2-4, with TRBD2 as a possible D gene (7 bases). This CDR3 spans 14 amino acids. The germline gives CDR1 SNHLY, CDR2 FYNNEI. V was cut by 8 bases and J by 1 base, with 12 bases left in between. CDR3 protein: CASRGGEAKNIQYF. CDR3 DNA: TGTGCCAGCCGAGGGGGGGAGGCCAAAAACATTCAGTACTTC.

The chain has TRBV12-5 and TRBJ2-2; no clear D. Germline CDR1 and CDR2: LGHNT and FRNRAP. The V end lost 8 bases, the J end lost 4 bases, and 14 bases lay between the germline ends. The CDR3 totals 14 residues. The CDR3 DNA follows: TGTGCTAGTTCGTGGAGCGCTGGCACCGGGGAGCTGTTTTTT. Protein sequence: CASSWSAGTGELFF.

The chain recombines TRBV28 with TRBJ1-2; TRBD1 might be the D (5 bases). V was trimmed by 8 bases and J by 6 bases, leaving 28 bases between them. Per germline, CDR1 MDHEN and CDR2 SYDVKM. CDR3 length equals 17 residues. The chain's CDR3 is CASANRQPRRVYHGYTF. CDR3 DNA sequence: TGTGCCAGCGCCAACCGACAGCCTCGGAGGGTCTACCATGGCTACACCTTC.

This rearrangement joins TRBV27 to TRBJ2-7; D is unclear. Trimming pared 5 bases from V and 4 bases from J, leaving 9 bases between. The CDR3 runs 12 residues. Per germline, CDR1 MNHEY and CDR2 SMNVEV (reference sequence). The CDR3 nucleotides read TGTGCCAGCAGTCCCGGCAGGTACGAGCAGTACGTC. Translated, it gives CASSPGRYEQYV.

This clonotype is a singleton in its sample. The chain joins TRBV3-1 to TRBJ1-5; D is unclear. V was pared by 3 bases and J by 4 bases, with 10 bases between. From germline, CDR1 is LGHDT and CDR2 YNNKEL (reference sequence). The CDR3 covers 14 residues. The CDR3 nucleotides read TGTGCCAGCAGCCAGGGTAGTGTTAATCAGCCCCAGCATTTT. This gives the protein CASSQGSVNQPQHF.

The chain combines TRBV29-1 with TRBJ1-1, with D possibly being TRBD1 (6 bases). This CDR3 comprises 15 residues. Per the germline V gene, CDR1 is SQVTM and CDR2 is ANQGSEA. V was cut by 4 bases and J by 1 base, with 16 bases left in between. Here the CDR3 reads CSVVRQAGGNTEAFF. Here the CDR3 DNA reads TGCAGCGTTGTGAGACAGGCAGGAGGGAACACTGAAGCTTTCTTT.

CDR3 DNA: TGTGCCAGCAGCTTAGCTTCTAGCTCAAGCTCCTACGAGCAGTACTTC. Translation: CASSLASSSSSYEQYF. The V and J genes are TRBV7-2 and TRBJ2-7; maybe TRBD2 (5 bases). The CDR3 runs to 16 residues. Trimming pared 0 bases from V and 0 bases from J, leaving 12 bases between. Germline V gives CDR1 SGHTA, CDR2 FQGNSA.

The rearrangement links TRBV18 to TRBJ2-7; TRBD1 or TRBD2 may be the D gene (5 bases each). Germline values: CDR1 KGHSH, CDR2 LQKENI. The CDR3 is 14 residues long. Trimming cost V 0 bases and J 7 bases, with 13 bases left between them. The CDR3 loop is CASSPPGTPREQYV. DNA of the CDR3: TGTGCCAGCTCACCACCAGGGACCCCTCGAGAGCAGTACGTC.

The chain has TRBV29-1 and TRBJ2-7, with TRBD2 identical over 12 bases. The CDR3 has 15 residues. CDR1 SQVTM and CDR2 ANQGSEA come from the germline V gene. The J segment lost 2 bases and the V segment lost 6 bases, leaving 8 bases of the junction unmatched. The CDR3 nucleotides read TGCAGCGTGCAAACTACTAGCGGGAGGACCTACGAGCAGTACTTC. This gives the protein CSVQTTSGRTYEQYF.

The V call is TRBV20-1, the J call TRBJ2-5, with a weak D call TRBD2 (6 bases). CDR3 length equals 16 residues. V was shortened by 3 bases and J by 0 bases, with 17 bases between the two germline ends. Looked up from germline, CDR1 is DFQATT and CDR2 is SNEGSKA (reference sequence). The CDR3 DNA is TGCAGTGCTAGTGAAACGGCGGGGCTATACCAAGAGACCCAGTACTTC. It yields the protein CSASETAGLYQETQYF.

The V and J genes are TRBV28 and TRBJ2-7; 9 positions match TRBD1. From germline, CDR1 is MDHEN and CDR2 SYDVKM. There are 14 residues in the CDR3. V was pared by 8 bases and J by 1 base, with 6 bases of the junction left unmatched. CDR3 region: CASGGDRVSYEQYF. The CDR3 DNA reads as TGTGCCAGCGGGGGGGACAGGGTGTCCTACGAGCAGTACTTC.

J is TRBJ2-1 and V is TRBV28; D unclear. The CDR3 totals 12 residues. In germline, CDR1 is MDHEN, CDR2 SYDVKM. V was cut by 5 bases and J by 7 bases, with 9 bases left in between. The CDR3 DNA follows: TGTGCCAGCAGTCTCCTTGAAAATGAGCAGTTCTTC. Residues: CASSLLENEQFF.

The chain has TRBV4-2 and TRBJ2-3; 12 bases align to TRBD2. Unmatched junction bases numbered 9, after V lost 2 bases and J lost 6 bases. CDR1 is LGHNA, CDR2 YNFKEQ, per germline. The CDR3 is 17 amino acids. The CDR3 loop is CASSQHSSGGARDTQYF. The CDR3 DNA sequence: TGTGCCAGCAGCCAACACTCTAGCGGGGGGGCGAGGGATACGCAGTATTTT.

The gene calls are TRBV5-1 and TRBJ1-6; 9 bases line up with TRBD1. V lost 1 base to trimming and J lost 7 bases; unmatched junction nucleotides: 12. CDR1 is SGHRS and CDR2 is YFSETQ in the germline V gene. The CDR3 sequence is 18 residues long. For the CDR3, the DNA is TGCGCCAGCAGCTTGAACAGCATGGGGACAGGGCAGAATTCACCCCTCCACTTT. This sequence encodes CASSLNSMGTGQNSPLHF.